This T cell receptor (beta chain) is from a study of T cell responses to AZD1222 COVID-19 vaccine (dated by TCRdb to the early 2020s). With respect to the entire study: AZD1222 recipients with second doses at about 4 weeks or about 12 weeks were pooled, because spike-specific TCR depth and breadth did not differ between schedules. Trial participants were enrolled into age subgroups of 18-55, 56-69 and 70-plus years, which contained about 160, 30 and 59 TCR-sequenced participants, respectively. TCR sequencing covered over 230 trial participants: 207 given two doses of AZD1222 and 26 given two doses of MenACWY control vaccine. The paper's findings and limits, for the study overall: After two AZD1222 doses, spike-specific TCR breadth and depth were significantly higher than at day 0 and than in MenACWY recipients. The 56-69-year group was small, and its depth increase did not reach significance, likely because of low power. Participants were mostly white British and included more females than males, and it was suggested by the authors that clonal diversity may have been underestimated. The whole spike protein was spanned by vaccine-associated CD4 TCRs, and dominant responses were seen in regions 160-218 and 743-854. Conclusions about previously exposed vaccinees were limited because only a handful of AZD1222 recipients were SARS-CoV-2 seropositive at baseline. Reportedly, almost half of the unique spike-specific TCRs recognized epitopes lying outside the regions that are mutated in the B.1.351 and B.1.1.7 variants. Because no samples from the day 14 peak response were available, repertoires could be characterized only after the peak T cell response.

The sample's time point label is to be understood as: baseline before first vaccination. Samples from vaccinated people were obtained from the UK trials COV001 and COV002, which included a single-blind randomized controlled phase 2/3 trial of AZD1222 (ChAdOx1 nCoV-19) in healthy adults. For TCRbeta chain sequencing, PBMC samples were collected from trial participants at day 0 and at day 28 after the second dose. This clone was picked up one time. No cognate antigen has been identified for it. Per-base qualities were not stored, and no clone one base away is much larger. V sheds 4 bases and J sheds 8 bases, leaving 12 bases between their ends. According to the germline V gene (reference sequence), CDR1 reads WNHNN and CDR2 reads SYGVQD. The CDR3 has 13 amino acids, counting the end cysteine and phenylalanine. The DNA shown is the 39-base CDR3, in frame from base 1. The CDR3 regions of human TCRbeta chains were analyzed by immunosequencing. In the authors' own workflow: Repertoire TCRs were checked for matches against a reference library of SARS-CoV-2-specific TCRs that had been generated using the MIRA antigen-specificity platform. Breadth was defined as the fraction of unique TCRs that were SARS-CoV-2-associated. Depth was defined as the fraction of total T cells that were SARS-CoV-2-associated. Each spike-specific TCR was assigned to its reactive spike region and to a CD4 or CD8 class using the MIRA data. Log10-transformed breadth and depth values were compared by one-way ANOVA with Sidak's multiple comparisons tests. TCRdb re-hosts the immuneACCESS table, in-frame sequences only. Its copies lack some clones; in the studies checked, an unresolved V gene accounts for under half of them, and the cause for the rest is not known. From that table come the V and J calls and clone size; the DNA was used to work out D and trimming. This sample has roughly 160,000 clones in its table, and around 93% of those were observed once. The leading ten clones occupy 1.5% to 2% of the sample.

The sequence came from an adult in good health. The rearrangement joined TRBV10-1 to TRBJ2-4; TRBD1 could be the D gene, as 6 bases match. The material was peripheral blood, obtained on day 0 of AZD1222 vaccination. The CDR3 reads CASSGTAGDIQYF. The nucleotide sequence reads as follows: TGCGCCAGCAGTGGGACAGCCGGCGACATTCAGTACTTC.